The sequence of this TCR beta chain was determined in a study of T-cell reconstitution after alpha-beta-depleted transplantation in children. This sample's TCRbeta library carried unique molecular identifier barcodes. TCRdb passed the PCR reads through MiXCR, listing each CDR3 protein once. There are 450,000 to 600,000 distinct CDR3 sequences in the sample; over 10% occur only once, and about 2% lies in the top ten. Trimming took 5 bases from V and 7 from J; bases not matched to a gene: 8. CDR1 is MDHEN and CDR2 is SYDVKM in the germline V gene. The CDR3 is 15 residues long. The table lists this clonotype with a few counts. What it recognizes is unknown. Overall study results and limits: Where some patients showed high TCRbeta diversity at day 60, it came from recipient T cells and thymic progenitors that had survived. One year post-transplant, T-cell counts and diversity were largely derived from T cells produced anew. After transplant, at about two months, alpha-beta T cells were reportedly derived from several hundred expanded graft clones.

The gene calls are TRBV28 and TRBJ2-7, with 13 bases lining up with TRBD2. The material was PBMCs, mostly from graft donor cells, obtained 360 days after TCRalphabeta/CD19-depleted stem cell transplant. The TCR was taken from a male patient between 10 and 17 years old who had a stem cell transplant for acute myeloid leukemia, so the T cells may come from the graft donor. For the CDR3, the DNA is TGTGCCAGCAGTACTCCGGGACTAGCGGGATCAGAGCAGTACTTC. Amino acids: CASSTPGLAGSEQYF.